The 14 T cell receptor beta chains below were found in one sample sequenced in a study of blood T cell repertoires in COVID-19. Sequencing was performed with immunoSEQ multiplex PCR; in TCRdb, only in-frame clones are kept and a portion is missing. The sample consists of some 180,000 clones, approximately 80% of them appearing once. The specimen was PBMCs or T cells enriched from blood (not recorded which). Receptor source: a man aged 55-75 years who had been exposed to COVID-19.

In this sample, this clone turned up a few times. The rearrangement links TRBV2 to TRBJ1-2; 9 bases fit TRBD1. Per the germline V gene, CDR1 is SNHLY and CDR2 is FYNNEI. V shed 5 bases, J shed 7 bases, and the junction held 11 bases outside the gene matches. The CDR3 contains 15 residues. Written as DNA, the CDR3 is TGTGCCAGCAGTCAGACAGGGGGACGTTGGAGTGGCTACACCTTC. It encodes CASSQTGGRWSGYTF.

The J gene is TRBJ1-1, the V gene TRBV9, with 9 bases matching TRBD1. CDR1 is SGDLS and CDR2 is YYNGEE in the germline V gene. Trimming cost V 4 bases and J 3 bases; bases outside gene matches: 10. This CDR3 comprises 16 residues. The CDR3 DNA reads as TGTGCCAGCAGCCCTCGGGGGGGACAGGGCGACACTGAAGCTTTCTTT. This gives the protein CASSPRGGQGDTEAFF. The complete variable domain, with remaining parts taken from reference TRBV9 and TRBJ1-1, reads DSGVTQTPKHLITATGQRVTLRCSPRSGDLSVYWYQQSLDQGLQFLIQYYNGEERAKGNILERFSAQQFPDLHSELNLSSLELGDSALYFCASSPRGGQGDTEAFFGQGTRLTVV.

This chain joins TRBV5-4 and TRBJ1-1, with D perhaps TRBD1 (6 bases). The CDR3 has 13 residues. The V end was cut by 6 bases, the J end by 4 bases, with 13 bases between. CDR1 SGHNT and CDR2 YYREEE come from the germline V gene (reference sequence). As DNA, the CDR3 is TGTGCCAGCATCTCTGGGGGCGGCACTGAAGCTTTCTTT. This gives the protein CASISGGGTEAFF.

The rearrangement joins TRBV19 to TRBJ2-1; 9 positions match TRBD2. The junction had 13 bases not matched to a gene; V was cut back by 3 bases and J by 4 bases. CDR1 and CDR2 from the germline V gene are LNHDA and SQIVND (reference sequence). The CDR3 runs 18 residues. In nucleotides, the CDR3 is TGTGCCAGTAGTATGGGGATGAGCGGGAGGCCGGAGTACAATGAGCAGTTCTTC. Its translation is CASSMGMSGRPEYNEQFF.

The CDR3 reads CASSLEFRGGNTGELFF. CDR3 nucleotides: TGTGCCAGCAGCTTAGAGTTCCGCGGGGGGAACACCGGGGAGCTGTTTTTT. The gene calls are TRBV7-2 and TRBJ2-2, with TRBD2 identical over 7 bases. The CDR3 runs to 17 residues. V gave up 1 base and J gave up 1 base; unmatched junction bases: 6. The germline V gene has CDR1 SGHTA and CDR2 FQGNSA.

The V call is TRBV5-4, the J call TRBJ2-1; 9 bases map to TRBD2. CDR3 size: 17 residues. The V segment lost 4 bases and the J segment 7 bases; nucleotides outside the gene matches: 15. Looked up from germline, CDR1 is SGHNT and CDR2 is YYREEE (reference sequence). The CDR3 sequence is CASSPGGNGGRGNEQFF. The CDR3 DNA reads TGTGCCAGCAGCCCCGGGGGGAACGGCGGGAGGGGGAATGAGCAGTTCTTC.

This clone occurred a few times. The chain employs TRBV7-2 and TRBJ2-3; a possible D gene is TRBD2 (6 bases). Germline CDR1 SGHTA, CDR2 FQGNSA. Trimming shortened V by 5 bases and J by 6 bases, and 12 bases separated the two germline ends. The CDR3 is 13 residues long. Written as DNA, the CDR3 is TGTGCCAGCAGCCGGGGGACGTTGGATACGCAGTATTTT. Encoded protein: CASSRGTLDTQYF. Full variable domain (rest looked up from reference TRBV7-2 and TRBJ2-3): GAGVSQSPSNKVTEKGKDVELRCDPISGHTALYWYRQSLGQGLEFLIYFQGNSAPDKSGLPSDRFSAERTGGSVSTLTIQRTQQEDSAVYLCASSRGTLDTQYFGPGTRLTVL.

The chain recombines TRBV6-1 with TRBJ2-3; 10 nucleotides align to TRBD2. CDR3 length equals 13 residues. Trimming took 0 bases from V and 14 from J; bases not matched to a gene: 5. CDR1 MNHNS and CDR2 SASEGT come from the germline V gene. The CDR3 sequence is CASSEALAGVLYF. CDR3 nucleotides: TGTGCCAGCAGTGAAGCGCTAGCGGGAGTTCTGTATTTT.

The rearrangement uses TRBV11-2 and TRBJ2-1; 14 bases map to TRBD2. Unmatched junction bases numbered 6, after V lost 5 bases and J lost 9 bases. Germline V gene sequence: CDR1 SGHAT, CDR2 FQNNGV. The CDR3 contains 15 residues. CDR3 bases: TGTGCCAGCAGCCCCCGACTAGCGGGAGGGGGTGAGCAGTTCTTC. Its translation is CASSPRLAGGGEQFF.

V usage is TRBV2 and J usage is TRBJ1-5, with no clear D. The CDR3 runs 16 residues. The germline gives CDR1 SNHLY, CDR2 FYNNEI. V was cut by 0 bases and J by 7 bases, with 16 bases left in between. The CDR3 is CASSEARRGAGQPQHF. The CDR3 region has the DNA TGTGCCAGCAGTGAAGCCCGGCGGGGAGCAGGCCAGCCCCAGCATTTT. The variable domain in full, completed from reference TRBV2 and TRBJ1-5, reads EPEVTQTPSHQVTQMGQEVILRCVPISNHLYFYWYRQILGQKVEFLVSFYNNEISEKSEIFDDQFSVERPDGSNFTLKIRSTKLEDSAMYFCASSEARRGAGQPQHFGDGTRLSIL.

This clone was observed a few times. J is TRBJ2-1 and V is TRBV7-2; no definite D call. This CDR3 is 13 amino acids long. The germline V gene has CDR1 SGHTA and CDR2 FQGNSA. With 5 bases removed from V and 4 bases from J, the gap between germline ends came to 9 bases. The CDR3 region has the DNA TGTGCCAGCAGCCTCCAGGTTTACAATGAGCAGTTCTTC. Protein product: CASSLQVYNEQFF.

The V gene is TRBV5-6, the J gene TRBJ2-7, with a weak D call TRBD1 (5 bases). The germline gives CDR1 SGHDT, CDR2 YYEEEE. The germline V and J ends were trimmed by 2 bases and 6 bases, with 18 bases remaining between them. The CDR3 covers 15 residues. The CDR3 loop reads CASSFLGQGIREQYF. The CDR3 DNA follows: TGTGCCAGCAGCTTTCTCGGCCAGGGCATCCGCGAGCAGTACTTC.

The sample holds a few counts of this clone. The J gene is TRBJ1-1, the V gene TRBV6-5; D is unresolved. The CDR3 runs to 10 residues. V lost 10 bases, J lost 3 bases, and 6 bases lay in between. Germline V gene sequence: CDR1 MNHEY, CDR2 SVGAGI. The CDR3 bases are TGTGCCATACGGTACACTGAAGCTTTCTTT. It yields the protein CAIRYTEAFF.

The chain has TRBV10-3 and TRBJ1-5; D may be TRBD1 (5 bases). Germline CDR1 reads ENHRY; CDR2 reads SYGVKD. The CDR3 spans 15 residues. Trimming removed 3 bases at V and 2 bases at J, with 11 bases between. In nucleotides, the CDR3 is TGTGCCATCAGTGAATCCAGGGTAGGCAATCAGCCCCAGCATTTT. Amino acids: CAISESRVGNQPQHF.